This section outlines one T cell receptor beta chain sequence together with its context. The record originates from a study of blood T cell repertoires in COVID-19. Background on the study: Sites across the United States, Italy and Spain contributed samples from acute and convalescent COVID-19. Sources were T cells, B-cell-depleted T cells, or PBMCs; the material itself was cDNA or gDNA.

The CDR3 sequence is 13 residues long. V trimming: 10 bases; J trimming: 6 bases; junction bases outside the gene matches: 5. Per germline, CDR1 KGHDR and CDR2 SFDVKD. Authors' methods: The assay estimated nucleated cells by amplifying reference gene primers. TCRdb keeps only in-frame clones here, not all; method: immunoSEQ multiplex PCR. V and J calls and clone size are given by that table; D and trimming were obtained from the DNA. The data contain under 150,000 clones, around 90% of them singletons. The J gene is TRBJ1-4, the V gene TRBV24-1, with 9 bases that match TRBD1. Material for sequencing was peripheral blood. The origin of this receptor is a woman between 45 and 60 years old with acute or convalescent COVID-19. The CDR3 protein is CATGQGTDEKLFF. CDR3 coding DNA: TGTGCCACAGGACAGGGGACAGATGAAAAACTGTTTTTT.